A single sample is the source of the 21 T cell receptor beta chains below, sequenced in a study of PD-1 blockade in classical Hodgkin lymphoma. This table comes from immunoSEQ multiplex PCR, and its TCRdb copy is limited to in-frame clones, with some not included. The table records 45,000 to 50,000 clones, less than 85% of them present only once. All patients relapsed after autologous stem cell transplantation, and brentuximab vedotin exposure varied. Specimen: peripheral blood mononuclear cells (PBMCs), collected before the second cycle of nivolumab. The origin of the receptors is a human donor with classical Hodgkin lymphoma.

This sequence joins TRBV9 and TRBJ1-2; 7 bases are a match to TRBD1. The trim removed 4 bases at V and 1 base at J, leaving 7 bases unmatched. Germline values: CDR1 SGDLS, CDR2 YYNGEE. The CDR3 is made up of 15 amino acids. The CDR3 sequence: CASSPGRGYNYGYTF. CDR3 DNA: TGTGCCAGCAGCCCCGGCAGGGGGTATAACTATGGCTACACCTTC.

V usage is TRBV9 and J usage is TRBJ1-3; no reliable D call. Trimming removed 4 bases at V and 6 bases at J, with 14 bases between. Germline CDR1 reads SGDLS; CDR2 reads YYNGEE. This CDR3 region has 14 residues. The CDR3 reads CASSPGGRENTIYF. Written as DNA, the CDR3 is TGTGCCAGCAGCCCAGGAGGGAGGGAAAACACCATATATTTT.

Only one count was recorded for this clone. V is TRBV5-4 and J is TRBJ2-5; no firm D call. Deletions cut 5 bases from V and 2 bases from J, with 13 bases between. From germline, CDR1 is SGHNT and CDR2 YYREEE (reference sequence). The CDR3 contains 14 residues. CDR3 residues: CASRAQLGQETQYF. For the CDR3, the DNA is TGTGCCAGCAGGGCTCAATTAGGACAAGAGACCCAGTACTTC.

Concerning this clone itself: One end of the junction is discordant with germline, which a read error may explain. The chain carries TRBV11-2 and TRBJ2-1; D gene unclear. Germline CDR1 is SGHAT and CDR2 is FQNNGV. This CDR3 is built from 13 residues. CDR3 in DNA: TGTGCCAGCAGCTTAACCGGAAAACCTTGGGCCCTCTTC. The encoded protein is CASSLTGKPWALF.

This clone was detected once. One end of the junction fails to match germline, which may point to a read error. The chain couples TRBV28 to TRBJ2-7; D may be TRBD1 (6 bases). This CDR3 comprises 14 residues. The germline CDR1 and CDR2 sequences are MDHEN and SYDVKM. CDR3 in amino acids: CASSLEFNRAGVRF. Here the CDR3 DNA reads TGTGCCAGCAGTTTAGAATTTAATAGAGCAGGGGTTCGTTTC.

This clone is medium-sized in the sample. The chain is built from TRBV6-5 and TRBJ1-2; 8 nucleotides align to TRBD1. V shed 5 bases and J 7 bases; nucleotides not matched to a gene: 3. CDR1 MNHEY and CDR2 SVGAGI come from the germline V gene. CDR3 size: 12 residues. The CDR3 DNA follows: TGTGCCAGCAGTCACAGGGGGAGTGGCTACACCTTC. This translates into CASSHRGSGYTF.

This clone was counted a single time. The chain employs TRBV28 and TRBJ1-2; D is ambiguous. V was trimmed by 3 bases and J by 5 bases, leaving 7 bases between them. Germline values: CDR1 MDHEN, CDR2 SYDVKM. CDR3 length: 12 amino acids. The CDR3 reads CASSFQGYGYTF. CDR3 bases: TGTGCCAGCAGTTTCCAAGGGTATGGCTACACCTTC.

The V and J genes are TRBV5-6 and TRBJ2-3, with 7 bases fitting TRBD1. CDR1 and CDR2 (germline): SGHDT, YYEEEE. With V trimmed by 4 bases and J by 0 bases, 8 bases remained unmatched. The CDR3 totals 16 residues. CDR3 sequence: CASSQERGLSTDTQYF. CDR3 nucleotides: TGTGCCAGCAGCCAAGAAAGGGGGCTAAGCACAGATACGCAGTATTTT.

This clone was recorded only once. This chain uses TRBV6-4 with TRBJ2-3, with 7 positions matching TRBD2. This CDR3 is built from 18 residues. Trimming at V came to 6 bases and at J to 1 base, leaving 16 bases not matched to a gene. CDR1 is MRHNA and CDR2 is SNTAGT in the germline V gene. The chain's CDR3 is CASRGLRWRERGTDTQYF. The CDR3 DNA reads TGTGCCAGCAGGGGATTGAGGTGGCGGGAGCGTGGCACAGATACGCAGTATTTT.

Only a few counts were recorded for this clone. This chain links TRBV2 with TRBJ1-6; D perhaps matches TRBD1 (5 bases). Germline CDR1 and CDR2: SNHLY and FYNNEI. V lost 5 bases and J 5 bases, leaving 13 bases between the germline ends. The CDR3 has 15 amino acids. The CDR3 loop is CASSQQVVDNSPLHF. In nucleotides, the CDR3 is TGTGCCAGCAGTCAACAGGTAGTCGATAATTCACCCCTCCACTTT. The full variable domain, with the rest looked up from reference TRBV2 and TRBJ1-6, is EPEVTQTPSHQVTQMGQEVILRCVPISNHLYFYWYRQILGQKVEFLVSFYNNEISEKSEIFDDQFSVERPDGSNFTLKIRSTKLEDSAMYFCASSQQVVDNSPLHFGNGTRLTVT.

The chain joins TRBV7-9 to TRBJ1-1, with TRBD1 matching over 8 bases. Germline V gene lookup returns CDR1 SEHNR and CDR2 FQNEAQ (reference sequence). V lost 1 base, J lost 6 bases, and 4 bases stayed unmatched. The CDR3 is 14 residues long. The CDR3 protein is CASSLVRTGSEAFF. The CDR3 bases are TGTGCCAGCAGCTTAGTCCGGACAGGGTCTGAAGCTTTCTTT. The full variable domain, its missing parts supplied by reference TRBV7-9 and TRBJ1-1, is DTGVSQNPRHKITKRGQNVTFRCDPISEHNRLYWYRQTLGQGPEFLTYFQNEAQLEKSRLLSDRFSAERPKGSFSTLEIQRTEQGDSAMYLCASSLVRTGSEAFFGQGTRLTVV.

V is TRBV10-3 and J is TRBJ2-7; unclear D gene. This CDR3 contains 12 residues. Per the germline V gene, CDR1 is ENHRY and CDR2 is SYGVKD. V was pared by 7 bases and J by 0 bases, with 7 bases between. CDR3 sequence reads: CAINSGSYEQYF. CDR3 DNA sequence: TGTGCCATCAACTCCGGCTCCTACGAGCAGTACTTC.

The count of this clone is one. The chain links TRBV5-1 to TRBJ1-2; D ambiguous. V was cut by 4 bases and J by 5 bases, with 9 bases left in between. The germline gives CDR1 SGHRS, CDR2 YFSETQ. This CDR3 contains 12 residues. The CDR3 coding sequence is TGCGCCAGCAGCCTCGAACCTTATGGCTACACCTTC. This gives the protein CASSLEPYGYTF.

On this clone itself: The sample has other DNA sequences that encode this CDR3 too. This chain links TRBV7-9 with TRBJ2-7; D gene ambiguous. Trimming took 5 bases from V and 0 from J, leaving 11 bases between them. The CDR3 loop spans 14 amino acids. Germline assignment: CDR1 SEHNR and CDR2 FQNEAQ (reference sequence). The DNA for the CDR3 is TGTGCCAGCAGCCCTTCTGCGGTCTCCTACGAGCAGTACTTC. Translated: CASSPSAVSYEQYF.

This chain uses TRBV13 with TRBJ2-7; possibly TRBD1 or TRBD2 for D (6 bases each). The V end was cut by 5 bases, the J end by 1 base, with 18 bases between. Looked up from germline, CDR1 is PRHDT and CDR2 is FYEKMQ (reference sequence). This CDR3 region has 16 residues. CDR3 amino acids: CASSPGGAGASYEQYF. CDR3 nucleotides: TGTGCCAGCAGCCCCGGGGGCGCAGGGGCATCCTACGAGCAGTACTTC.

This clone was recorded a few times. The chain recombines TRBV25-1 with TRBJ2-7, with 7 bases fitting TRBD1. Germline V CDR1 and CDR2: MGHDK, SYGVNS. V lost 1 base, J lost 3 bases, and 3 bases stayed unmatched. The CDR3 spans 14 residues. The CDR3 region has the DNA TGTGCCAGCAGTGAATTAGGGACAGTCTACGAGCAGTACTTC. Translating it yields CASSELGTVYEQYF.

This sequence joins TRBV15 and TRBJ2-1, with 12 nucleotides matching TRBD2. There are 20 residues in the CDR3. Germline trimming cut 3 bases from V and 7 bases from J; bases unmatched to any gene: 19. Germline assignment: CDR1 LNHNV and CDR2 YYDKDF (reference sequence). The CDR3 DNA is TGTGCCACCAGCAGCCAAGGGACTAGCGGGCCCTTTTTGGGACTAAATGAGCAGTTCTTC. Its protein is CATSSQGTSGPFLGLNEQFF.

The chain recombines TRBV5-1 with TRBJ2-4, with 10 bases fitting TRBD1. Unmatched junction bases numbered 9, after V lost 3 bases and J lost 0 bases. The germline gives CDR1 SGHRS, CDR2 YFSETQ. The CDR3 has 18 amino acids. The CDR3, as DNA: TGCGCCAGCAGCTGGGGGACAGGGGTCCCCGTAGCCAAAAACATTCAGTACTTC. It codes for CASSWGTGVPVAKNIQYF. Full variable domain (rest looked up from reference TRBV5-1 and TRBJ2-4): KAGVTQTPRYLIKTRGQQVTLSCSPISGHRSVSWYQQTPGQGLQFLFEYFSETQRNKGNFPGRFSGRQFSNSRSEMNVSTLELGDSALYLCASSWGTGVPVAKNIQYFGAGTRLSVL.

The chain has TRBV4-1 and TRBJ1-1; weak D call: TRBD1 (6 bases). CDR1 MGHRA and CDR2 YSYEKL come from the germline V gene. V was pared by 0 bases and J by 4 bases, with 12 bases between. The CDR3 has 15 amino acids. For the CDR3, the DNA is TGCGCCAGCAGCCAAGATCAGGGGCAGGCCACTGAAGCTTTCTTT. Translated, it gives CASSQDQGQATEAFF.

The gene calls are TRBV28 and TRBJ2-5; possible D gene TRBD1, 6 bases. CDR1 and CDR2 (germline): MDHEN, SYDVKM. The V end lost 3 bases, the J end lost 2 bases, and 10 bases lay between the germline ends. There are 14 residues in the CDR3. CDR3 region: CASSLQGFQETQYF. The CDR3, as DNA: TGTGCCAGCAGTTTGCAGGGGTTTCAAGAGACCCAGTACTTC. Full variable domain (rest looked up from reference TRBV28 and TRBJ2-5): DVKVTQSSRYLVKRTGEKVFLECVQDMDHENMFWYRQDPGLGLRLIYFSYDVKMKEKGDIPEGYSVSREKKERFSLILESASTNQTSMYLCASSLQGFQETQYFGPGTRLLVL.

In DNA form, the CDR3 reads TGCGCCAGCAGCTTGGCCGGGACTAGCGGGGGGCCAGATACGCAGTATTTT. The encoded protein is CASSLAGTSGGPDTQYF. V and J are TRBV5-1 and TRBJ2-3, with 15 bases that match TRBD2. CDR1 and CDR2 (germline): SGHRS, YFSETQ. Trimming removed 0 bases from V and 4 bases from J; junction bases left unmatched: 3. The CDR3 loop spans 17 amino acids.